The next 4 T cell receptor beta chains were all read from a single sample in a study of blood T cell repertoires in COVID-19. This table comes from immunoSEQ multiplex PCR, and its TCRdb copy is limited to in-frame clones, with some not included. This sample yields roughly 200,000 clones, of which 70% to 90% are seen a single time; around 4.9% belongs to the top ten. The sample consisted of peripheral blood. The receptors shown here come from a woman over 75 with acute or convalescent COVID-19.

V gene TRBV29-1 combines with J gene TRBJ1-1; 9 nucleotides match TRBD1. Germline V gene lookup returns CDR1 SQVTM and CDR2 ANQGSEA. V lost 4 bases to trimming and J lost 5 bases; unmatched junction nucleotides: 14. The CDR3 contains 16 residues. The CDR3: CSVAPRGQGTSTEAFF. CDR3 sequence (DNA): TGCAGCGTTGCACCTCGGGGACAGGGAACTTCAACTGAAGCTTTCTTT.

The chain is built from TRBV19 and TRBJ1-5; perhaps TRBD1 as D (5 bases). Between the trimmed V and J ends, which lost 3 bases and 0 bases, there was a span of 9 bases. CDR3 length equals 15 residues. Per the germline V gene, CDR1 is LNHDA and CDR2 is SQIVND (reference sequence). DNA for the CDR3: TGTGCCAGTAGTATGGGGCAGGTTAGCAATCAGCCCCAGCATTTT. Translating it yields CASSMGQVSNQPQHF.

V is TRBV6-2 or TRBV6-3 and J is TRBJ2-7; the D is unclear. This CDR3 has 13 amino acids. Germline V gives CDR1 MNHEY, CDR2 SVGEGT. V was trimmed by 3 bases and J by 3 bases, leaving 9 bases between them. CDR3: CASSYQEFYEQYF. In nucleotides, the CDR3 is TGTGCCAGCAGTTATCAGGAATTCTACGAGCAGTACTTC.

The rearrangement uses TRBV6-5 and TRBJ2-5; a possible D gene is TRBD2 (5 bases). V gave up 10 bases and J gave up 4 bases, with 13 bases separating them. Germline V gene sequence: CDR1 MNHEY, CDR2 SVGAGI. This CDR3 contains 12 residues. The CDR3 nucleotides are TGTGCCATCTCGGACTGGAGAGAGACCCAGTACTTC. It is translated as CAISDWRETQYF.